The source of this T cell receptor (beta chain) is a study of blood T cell repertoires in COVID-19 (dated by TCRdb to 2018 to 2021). With regard to the full study: Samples covering the acute and convalescent phases of COVID-19 were provided by collaborators in the United States, Italy and Spain. The material from the prospective study consisted of cDNA or gDNA derived from T cells, B-cell-depleted T cells, or PBMCs. Subjects who had been exposed to COVID-19, were actively infected with it, or had recovered from it provided the deeply sampled blood TCRbeta repertoires that made up the dataset. A freely available public database, intended as a resource for researchers studying the immune response to SARS-CoV-2, is where the repertoires were released. The samples were drawn from two sources: the first 160 participants of the ongoing ImmuneRACE study, and approximately 1,300 subjects contributed by 6 global collaborators. A de-identified subject ID, COVID-19 status, age in years and sex were almost always included in the sample metadata. Where HLA class I and class II types were available, the types were taken from metadata supplied by the sample provider, not from assay-based typing. The paper's findings and limits, for the study overall: The quantity of clinical and demographic metadata differed by source and by participant and was supplied without curation.

The cysteine opens and the phenylalanine closes a CDR3 of 12 amino acids. The only DNA kept is the CDR3, 36 bases in frame from the first base. The V and J ends are trimmed by 5 bases and 4 bases, leaving 8 bases between them. Via the germline V gene, CDR1 is LGHNT and CDR2 FRNRAP. The immunoSEQ Assay, a bias-controlled multiplex PCR, was used to amplify TCRbeta CDR3 regions from genomic DNA. As for the original processing: Nucleated cell counts per sample were estimated from amplification of reference gene primers within the assay. Sequence reads were collapsed and filtered to measure the absolute abundance of every unique TCRbeta CDR3 rearrangement. For each sample, productive Simpson clonality was calculated by taking the square root of Simpson's diversity index across productive rearrangements. Sourced from immuneACCESS, this table was stored by TCRdb with only in-frame sequences that have V and J called. A share of the clones is absent; for the studies checked, an unresolved V gene accounts for under half, and the remainder has no known explanation. V and J calls and clone size are copied from that table; D and trimming were computed from the DNA. The sample contains about 400,000 clones, about 89% of them found a single time. 4% to 4.5% of the sample is in the top ten clones.

Each collaborating institution followed its own protocols to collect whole blood in K2EDTA tubes. Collaborator samples were shipped for TCRbeta analysis as frozen whole blood, isolated PBMCs, or DNA extracted from either sample type. Regarding this clone: The clone's antigen remains unknown. Within one base of it there is no much larger clone, and no base qualities were kept.

The sequenced sample was peripheral blood. The chain is made from TRBV12-5 and TRBJ1-2; TRBD1 is a possible D gene, resting on 5 matching bases. The clonotype was recovered from a woman aged 25 to 39 with acute or convalescent COVID-19. The sequenced DNA is TGTGCTAGTGGTGAAGGGGCCTATGGCTACACCTTC. Translated, this is CASGEGAYGYTF.